This TCR beta chain is drawn from a study of response to subunit inactivated influenza vaccine. Study-level results: Only a handful of new T cells, the authors suggested, are recruited with each seasonal influenza vaccination.

This clonotype was recorded a few times. The antigen is undetermined. Trimming took off 3 bases at V and 2 bases at J, with 8 bases between the two ends. The CDR3 is 14 residues long. TCRdb re-derived calls from the RT-PCR reads in MiXCR, one entry per CDR3 protein. The sample has about 500,000 distinct CDR3 sequences; 16% are singletons. The sequence was obtained from a man aged 50 to 75 who received an inactivated influenza vaccine. V is TRBV12-3 or TRBV12-4 and J is TRBJ1-3; the D is unclear. The input for sequencing was CD4+ T cells sorted from PBMCs, taken around 2 years after vaccination. The CDR3 reads CASSLSGAGNTIYF. The CDR3 DNA reads as TGTGCCAGCAGTTTGAGTGGGGCTGGAAACACCATATATTTT.